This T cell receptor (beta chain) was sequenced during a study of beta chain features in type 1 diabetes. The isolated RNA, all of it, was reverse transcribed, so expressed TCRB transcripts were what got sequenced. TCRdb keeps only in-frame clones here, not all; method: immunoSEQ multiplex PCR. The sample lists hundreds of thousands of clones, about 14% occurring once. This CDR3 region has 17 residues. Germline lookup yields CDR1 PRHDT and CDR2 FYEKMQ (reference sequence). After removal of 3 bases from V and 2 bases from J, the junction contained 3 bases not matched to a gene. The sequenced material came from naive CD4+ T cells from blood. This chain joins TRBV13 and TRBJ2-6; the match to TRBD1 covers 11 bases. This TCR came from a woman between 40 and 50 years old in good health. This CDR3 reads CASSLDRGLPGANVLTF. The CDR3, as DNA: TGTGCCAGCAGCTTGGACAGGGGGCTTCCTGGGGCCAACGTCCTGACTTTC.